This TCR beta chain was sequenced during a study of blood T cell repertoires in COVID-19. Trimming removed 4 bases from V and 8 bases from J, with 17 bases in between. This CDR3 has 14 amino acids. Looked up from germline, CDR1 is MDHEN and CDR2 is SYDVKM. Per the study methods: Amplification of reference gene primers provided the estimated nucleated cell counts. This table comes from immunoSEQ multiplex PCR, and its TCRdb copy is limited to in-frame clones, with some not included. V and J calls and clone size follow that table, whereas D and trimming were derived from the DNA. Among 200,000 to 250,000 clones listed, about 86% were seen once. The participants were between about 18 and 90 years old and came from roughly 24 US areas.

The TCR comes from a woman in her thirties or forties with acute COVID-19. The specimen was PBMCs or T cells enriched from blood (not recorded which). The J gene is TRBJ1-2, the V gene TRBV28; D is possibly TRBD1 (5 bases). The CDR3 DNA reads as TGTGCCAGCAGTTCCAGTACAGGTGTAAGGGGCTACACCTTC. Translation gives CASSSSTGVRGYTF.